This T cell receptor beta chain stems from a study of blood T cells in healthy people across ages. Germline CDR1 reads MNHEY; CDR2 reads SMNVEV (reference sequence). Trimming took 3 bases from V and 0 from J; bases not matched to a gene: 10. This CDR3 is 17 amino acids long. Notes on this clonotype: Its antigen is currently unknown.

Total RNA extracted from each sample amounted to at least 6 micrograms. Overall study results and limits: Fewer expanded clones and more diversity marked long-lived versus aged donors. The CMV status of each donor remained undetermined, and this could have confounded shifts in expanded clonotypes. TCR beta diversity per million T cells fell roughly linearly with age.

A second roughly 6 to 11 cycle PCR used barcoded and J-beta primers. TCRdb itself ran the 5' RACE reads through MiXCR, one entry per CDR3 protein. The table has some 710,000 distinct CDR3 sequences, about 46% seen once. This rearrangement joins TRBV27 to TRBJ2-7; 8 nucleotides align to TRBD2. This clonotype originated in an older man in good health. The sample was blood. CDR3 DNA: TGTGCCAGCAGTTTCAGGCGGGGGGACAAGGTCTCCTACGAGCAGTACTTC. Its protein is CASSFRRGDKVSYEQYF.